Below are 7 T cell receptor beta chains sequenced from a single sample in a study of blood T cells in healthy people across ages. The authors ran a second PCR of roughly 7 to 11 cycles using a sample-barcoded 5' primer and a J-beta primer mix. MiXCR, run by TCRdb on the 5' RACE reads, gives a single entry per CDR3 protein. The sample contains just over 1 million distinct CDR3 sequences, less than 50% of which appear only once. The sequencing input was blood. The origin of the receptors is a woman aged 55-70 years in good health.

This clonotype was observed a handful of times. This chain links TRBV9 with TRBJ2-3, with 8 bases lining up with TRBD2. J lost 3 bases, V lost 2 bases, and 5 bases had no gene match. The germline V gene has CDR1 SGDLS and CDR2 YYNGEE. The CDR3 loop spans 15 amino acids. The CDR3 DNA reads as TGTGCCAGCAGCGTCCTAACGGGAGGGACAGATACGCAGTATTTT. Its translation: CASSVLTGGTDTQYF.

A note on this clonotype: This clone may be a read error of a much larger clone one base away. The DNA of the CDR3 is TGTGCCATCGGTGGGTCCTACAATGAGCAGTTCTTC. This codes for CAIGGSYNEQFF. The genes are TRBV10-3 and TRBJ2-1; D uncertain. The CDR3 is made up of 12 amino acids. Germline values: CDR1 ENHRY, CDR2 SYGVKD. The ends were cut back, 8 bases at V and 1 base at J, with 6 bases in the middle.

Worth noting for this clonotype: Germline is not matched at one junction end, which may reflect a read error. J is TRBJ1-1 and V is TRBV5-1; D gene unclear. The CDR3 consists of 14 residues. Germline assignment: CDR1 SGHRS and CDR2 YFSETQ. CDR3 region: CASSLEVLNTGAFF. DNA for the CDR3: TGCGCCAGCAGCTTAGAGGTATTGAACACTGGAGCTTTCTTT.

The rearrangement links TRBV2 to TRBJ2-7; TRBD1 agrees at 7 bases. The germline V gene has CDR1 SNHLY and CDR2 FYNNEI. This CDR3 contains 15 residues. J was trimmed by 5 bases and V by 7 bases; bases with no gene match: 14. In DNA form, the CDR3 reads TGTGCCAGCAACTCTTGGACAGGCCGAGGGGACGAGCAGTACTTC. Encoded protein: CASNSWTGRGDEQYF.

The rearrangement links TRBV7-3 to TRBJ1-1, with 7 bases that match TRBD1. This CDR3 has 15 residues. The germline gives CDR1 SGHTA, CDR2 FQGTGA. The V gene end was trimmed by 1 base and the J gene end by 1 base; junction bases not matched to a gene: 3. CDR3 nucleotide sequence: TGTGCCAGCAGCTTAAGACGGACAGGGAACACTGAAGCTTTCTTT. Its protein product is CASSLRRTGNTEAFF.

V is TRBV5-1 and J is TRBJ2-5, with D possibly TRBD1 on 6 matching bases. The CDR3 extends over 12 amino acids. The V gene lost 3 bases and the J gene lost 11 bases, with 14 bases spanning the gap. Germline CDR1 is SGHRS and CDR2 is YFSETQ. The CDR3, as DNA: TGCGCCAGCAGCTACGGTTCCCAGGGGCAGTACTTC. This codes for CASSYGSQGQYF. Looking up the rest from reference TRBV5-1 and TRBJ2-5 gives the full variable domain: KAGVTQTPRYLIKTRGQQVTLSCSPISGHRSVSWYQQTPGQGLQFLFEYFSETQRNKGNFPGRFSGRQFSNSRSEMNVSTLELGDSALYLCASSYGSQGQYFGPGTRLLVL.

The J gene is TRBJ2-1, the V gene TRBV7-6, with D unresolved. The CDR3 sequence is 16 residues long. Germline loops: CDR1 SGHVS, CDR2 FNYEAQ. Trimming took 1 base from V and 8 from J, leaving 18 bases between them. CDR3 DNA: TGTGCCAGCAGCTTAGAAACAGAGTCGGTGAGGCATGAGCAGTTCTTC. As protein: CASSLETESVRHEQFF. Full variable domain (outside the CDR3, taken from reference TRBV7-6 and TRBJ2-1): GAGVSQSPRYKVTKRGQDVALRCDPISGHVSLYWYRQALGQGPEFLTYFNYEAQQDKSGLPNDRFSAERPEGSISTLTIQRTEQRDSAMYRCASSLETESVRHEQFFGPGTRLTVL.